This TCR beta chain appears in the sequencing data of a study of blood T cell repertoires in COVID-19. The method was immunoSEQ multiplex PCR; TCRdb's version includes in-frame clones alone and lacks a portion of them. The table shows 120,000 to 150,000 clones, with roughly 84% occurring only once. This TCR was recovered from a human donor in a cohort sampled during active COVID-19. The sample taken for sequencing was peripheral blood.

CDR3 in amino acids: CASSLVATEQFF. For the CDR3, the DNA is TGTGCCAGCAGTTTAGTAGCGACTGAGCAGTTCTTC. The chain carries TRBV12-3 or TRBV12-4 and TRBJ2-1, with a possible D match to TRBD2 (5 bases). The V end was cut by 1 base, the J end by 9 bases, with 7 bases between. The CDR3 consists of 12 residues.